The clone carrying this TCR beta chain showed up many times. TCRdb itself ran the 5' RACE reads through MiXCR, one entry per CDR3 protein. Among more than 14,000 distinct CDR3 sequences, about 20% were seen once, and the ten largest hold 50% to 65%. The sample comes from a study of T-cell memory formation after mild COVID-19. Source material: PBMCs or a T cell subset sorted from them (not recorded which). The receptor was derived from a man aged 18 to 29 who had mild COVID-19 (a few samples of this study predate the infection). Cell type and time point are not known.

The CDR3 reads CAISEAPPSGGAVYTQYF. CDR3 coding DNA: TGTGCCATCAGTGAGGCTCCGCCTAGCGGGGGGGCCGTATATACGCAGTATTTT. This rearrangement joins TRBV10-3 to TRBJ2-3; TRBD2 matches at 12 bases. Germline CDR1 and CDR2: ENHRY and SYGVKD. The V gene end was trimmed by 2 bases and the J gene end by 7 bases; junction bases not matched to a gene: 13. This CDR3 has 18 residues.